The T cell receptor (beta chain) under discussion was sequenced for a study of spatial heterogeneity in lung cancer (dated by TCRdb to between 2018 and 2021). Concerning the study at large: Beta-chain transcripts were consistently detected in greater numbers than alpha-chain transcripts, which likely reflected higher beta-chain transcript abundance. In the raw uncorrected reads, each unique combination of TCR and UMI appeared more than ten times on average. TCR alpha and beta repertoires were quantitatively compared across multiple tumor regions, matched nontumor lung and blood in non-small cell lung cancer. At surgery, both alpha and beta chains were TCR-sequenced in 200 to 250 tumor regions, some 64 matched nontumor lung samples and some 60 PBMC samples. TCR repertoire features were related to nonsynonymous mutation counts determined by whole-exome sequencing of tumor tissue. Study-level results and caveats: Confirming at a functional level the hypothesis that regional TCRs recognize regional mutations was considered to require additional single-cell paired TCR alpha and beta sequencing.

A single count supports this clonotype. What antigen it recognizes has not been identified. Per-base qualities were not stored, and no clone one base away is much larger. A single read makes a weak case. The intended sense of this specimen's time point label: sample taken at primary tumor resection. Whole RNA extracted from tumor and nontumor lung tissue, or from cryopreserved PBMC samples, was used for TCR sequencing without cell sorting. The donors were about 65 patients from the lung TRACERx cohort who had early-stage, untreated non-small cell lung cancer. Only patients for whom sufficient RNA was available from at least two tumor regions were selected for TCR sequencing. Before selection, tumor and adjacent nontumor lung specimens were reviewed by a lung pathologist. The library came from 5' RACE. Sequenced on a NextSeq 500. In the TCR library protocol, a unique molecular identifier was attached to each TCR cDNA molecule so that PCR and sequencing errors could be corrected. The study's own analysis went as follows. TCR identification, UMI-based error correction and CDR3 extraction were performed with Decombinator tools. TCRs above a frequency of 2 per 1,000, corresponding to the top 1% of the tumor frequency distribution, were defined as expanded. Each repertoire was subsampled 100 times to 5,000 TCRs, after which Renyi diversity was computed with the R vegan package. CDR3 similarity networks were built from amino acid triplet string-kernel similarity, with CDR3s being connected when pairwise similarity was above 0.82. TCRdb redid the processing of the public reads, applying fastp at Q25 and MiXCR, and retained in-frame beta chains. A single entry per CDR3 protein holds the most common genes and DNA from its merged rows. TCRdb's processing, not the authors', yielded these V and J calls. The sample table lists approximately 3,000 distinct CDR3 sequences, approximately 12% of them with a count of one. The ten top clones hold 37% of the sample.

Deletion took 5 bases off V and 0 bases off J, with a span of 10 bases between the germline ends. From cysteine to phenylalanine, the CDR3 is 14 amino acids long. Of all the DNA, just the CDR3 is kept, 42 bases in frame from base 1. The CDR1 and CDR2 encoded by the germline V gene are SGHRS and YFSETQ. Recombination connected TRBV5-1 to TRBJ2-3; there is no confident call for the D gene. This TCR derives from a male donor with early-stage non-small cell lung cancer. The sequencing used normal lung tissue next to the tumor, collected at surgery. The CDR3 region has the sequence CASRELPSTDTQYF. In nucleotide form, the sequence is TGCGCCAGCAGGGAGCTTCCGAGCACAGATACGCAGTATTTT.